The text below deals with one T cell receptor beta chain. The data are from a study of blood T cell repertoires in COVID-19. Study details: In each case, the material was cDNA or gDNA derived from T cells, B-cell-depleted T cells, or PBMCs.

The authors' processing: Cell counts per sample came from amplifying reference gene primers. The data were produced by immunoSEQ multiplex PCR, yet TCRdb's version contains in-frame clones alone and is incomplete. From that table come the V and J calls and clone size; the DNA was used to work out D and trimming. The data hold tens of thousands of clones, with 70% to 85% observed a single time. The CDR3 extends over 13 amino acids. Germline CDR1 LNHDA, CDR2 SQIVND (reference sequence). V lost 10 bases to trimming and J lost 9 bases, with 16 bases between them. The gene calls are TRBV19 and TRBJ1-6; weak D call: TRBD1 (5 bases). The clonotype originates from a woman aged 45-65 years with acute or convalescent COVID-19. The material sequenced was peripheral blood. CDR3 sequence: CATQGAVSSPLHF. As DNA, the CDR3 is TGTGCCACTCAAGGGGCAGTATCTTCACCCCTCCACTTT.